This T cell receptor (beta chain) was sequenced during a study of regulatory T cells in long-lasting Graves disease. Notes on the study in general: There was favoring of TRBV28, TRBJ1-2 and TRBJ2-5 in persistent disease.

The TCR beta library used iRepertoire HTBI primers with Arm-PCR amplification of CDR3. TCRdb used MiXCR to reprocess the multiplex PCR reads, holding one entry per CDR3 protein. Seen here are some 490,000 distinct CDR3 sequences, about 11% observed once, and the top ten hold roughly 8.9%. Sample time point: newly diagnosed GD, antithyroid drugs for less than 3 months. PBMCs were the source of the RNA used for TCR sequencing. Trimming at V came to 6 bases and at J to 9 bases, leaving 5 bases not matched to a gene. The CDR3 extends over 12 amino acids. Germline lookup yields CDR1 KGHSH and CDR2 LQKENI. This clonotype was seen repeatedly, ten times or more. Its specificity is not known. Another study also made use of these data, one on T cells in Graves' hyperthyroidism and ophthalmopathy.

The V and J genes are TRBV18 and TRBJ2-1, with 7 bases matching TRBD1. This receptor was obtained from a woman in her thirties with Graves disease. The sample was peripheral blood mononuclear cells (PBMCs), taken at new diagnosis, from a patient treated with antithyroid drugs. CDR3 amino acids: CASSPDRAEQFF. CDR3 in DNA: TGTGCCAGCTCCCCAGACAGGGCTGAGCAGTTCTTC. The full variable domain, rest sourced from reference TRBV18 and TRBJ2-1, is NAGVMQNPRHLVRRRGQEARLRCSPMKGHSHVYWYRQLPEEGLKFMVYLQKENIIDESGMPKERFSAEFPKEGPSILRIQQVVRGDSAAYFCASSPDRAEQFFGPGTRLTVL.